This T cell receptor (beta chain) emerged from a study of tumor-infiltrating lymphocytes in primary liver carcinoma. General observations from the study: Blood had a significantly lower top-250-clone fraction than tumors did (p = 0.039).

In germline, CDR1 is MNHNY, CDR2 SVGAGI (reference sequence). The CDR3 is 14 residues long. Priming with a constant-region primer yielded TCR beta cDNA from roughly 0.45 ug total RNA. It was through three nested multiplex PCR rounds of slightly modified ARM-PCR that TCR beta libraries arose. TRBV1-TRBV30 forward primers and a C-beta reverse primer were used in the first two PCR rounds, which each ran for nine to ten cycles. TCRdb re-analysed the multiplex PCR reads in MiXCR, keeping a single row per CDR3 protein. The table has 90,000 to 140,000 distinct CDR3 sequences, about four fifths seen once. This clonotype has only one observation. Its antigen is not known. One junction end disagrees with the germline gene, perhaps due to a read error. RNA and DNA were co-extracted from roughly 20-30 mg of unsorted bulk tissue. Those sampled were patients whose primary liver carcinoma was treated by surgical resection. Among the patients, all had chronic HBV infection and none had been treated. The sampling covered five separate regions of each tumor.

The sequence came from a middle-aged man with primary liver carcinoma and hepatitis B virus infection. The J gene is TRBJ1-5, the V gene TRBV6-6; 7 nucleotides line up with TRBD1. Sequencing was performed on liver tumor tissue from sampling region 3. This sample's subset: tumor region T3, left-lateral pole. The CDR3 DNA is TGTCTCAGCAGTGACTGGGACAGTAATCAGCCCCAGAATTTT. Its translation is CLSSDWDSNQPQNF.